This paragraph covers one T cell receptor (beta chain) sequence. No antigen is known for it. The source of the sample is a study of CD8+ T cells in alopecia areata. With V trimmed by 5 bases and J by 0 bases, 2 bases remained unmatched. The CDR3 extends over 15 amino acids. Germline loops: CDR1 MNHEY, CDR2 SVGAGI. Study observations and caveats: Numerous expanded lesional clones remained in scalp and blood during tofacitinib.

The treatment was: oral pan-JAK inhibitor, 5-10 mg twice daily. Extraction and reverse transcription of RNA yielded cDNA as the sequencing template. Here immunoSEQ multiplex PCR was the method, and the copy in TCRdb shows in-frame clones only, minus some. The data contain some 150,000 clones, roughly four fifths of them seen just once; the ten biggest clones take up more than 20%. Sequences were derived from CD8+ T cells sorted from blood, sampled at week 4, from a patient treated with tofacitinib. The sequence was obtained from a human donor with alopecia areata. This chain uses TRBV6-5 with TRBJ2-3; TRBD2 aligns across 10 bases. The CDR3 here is CASSPSGGSTDTQYF. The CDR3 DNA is TGTGCCAGCAGTCCTAGCGGGGGAAGCACAGATACGCAGTATTTT.